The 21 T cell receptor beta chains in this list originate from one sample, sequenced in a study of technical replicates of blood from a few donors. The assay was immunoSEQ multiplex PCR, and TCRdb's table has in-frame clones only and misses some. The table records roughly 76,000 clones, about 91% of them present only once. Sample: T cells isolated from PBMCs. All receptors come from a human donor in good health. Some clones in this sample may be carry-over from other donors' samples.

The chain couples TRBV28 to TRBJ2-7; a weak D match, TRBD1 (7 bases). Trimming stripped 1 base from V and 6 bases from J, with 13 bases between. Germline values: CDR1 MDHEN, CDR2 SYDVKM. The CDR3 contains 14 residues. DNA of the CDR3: TGTGCCAGCAGTTTATTGGGCAGGGGGGCCGAGCAGTACTTC. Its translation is CASSLLGRGAEQYF.

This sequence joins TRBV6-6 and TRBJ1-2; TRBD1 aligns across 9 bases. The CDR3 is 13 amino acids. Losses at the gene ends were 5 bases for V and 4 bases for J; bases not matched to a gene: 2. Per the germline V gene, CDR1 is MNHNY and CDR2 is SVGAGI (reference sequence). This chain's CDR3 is CASSQTGGYGYTF. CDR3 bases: TGTGCCAGCAGTCAGACAGGGGGCTATGGCTACACCTTC.

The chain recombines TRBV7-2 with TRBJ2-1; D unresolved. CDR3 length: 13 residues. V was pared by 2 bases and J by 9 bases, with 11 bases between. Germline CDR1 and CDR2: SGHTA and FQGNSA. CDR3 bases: TGTGCCAGCAGCTTAATGAGGTTGGGTGAGCAGTTCTTC. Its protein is CASSLMRLGEQFF.

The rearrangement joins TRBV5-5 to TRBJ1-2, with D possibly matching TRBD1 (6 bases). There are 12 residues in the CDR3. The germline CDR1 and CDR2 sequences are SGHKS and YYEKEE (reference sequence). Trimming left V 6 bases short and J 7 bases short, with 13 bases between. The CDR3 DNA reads TGTGCCAGCACCCTCGGGGGGCTTGGCTACACCTTC. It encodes CASTLGGLGYTF.

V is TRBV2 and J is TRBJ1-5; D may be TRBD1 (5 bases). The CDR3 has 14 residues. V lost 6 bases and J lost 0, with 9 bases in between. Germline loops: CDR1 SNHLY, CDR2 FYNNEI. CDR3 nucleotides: TGTGCCAGCAGAACAGGTTATAGCAATCAGCCCCAGCATTTT. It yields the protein CASRTGYSNQPQHF. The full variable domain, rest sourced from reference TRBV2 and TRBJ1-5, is EPEVTQTPSHQVTQMGQEVILRCVPISNHLYFYWYRQILGQKVEFLVSFYNNEISEKSEIFDDQFSVERPDGSNFTLKIRSTKLEDSAMYFCASRTGYSNQPQHFGDGTRLSIL.

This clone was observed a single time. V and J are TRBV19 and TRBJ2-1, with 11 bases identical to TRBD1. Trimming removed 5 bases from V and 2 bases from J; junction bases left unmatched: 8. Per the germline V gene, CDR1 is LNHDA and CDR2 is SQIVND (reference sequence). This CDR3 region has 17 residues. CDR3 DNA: TGTGCCAGTAGTGCCTCGCGGACAGGGGGCGCCTACAATGAGCAGTTCTTC. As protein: CASSASRTGGAYNEQFF.

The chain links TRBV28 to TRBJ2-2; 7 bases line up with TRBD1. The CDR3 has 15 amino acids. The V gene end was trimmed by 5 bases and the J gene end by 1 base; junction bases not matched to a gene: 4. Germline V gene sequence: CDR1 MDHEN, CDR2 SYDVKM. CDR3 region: CASSGHRGNTGELFF. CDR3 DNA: TGTGCCAGCAGTGGCCACAGGGGGAACACCGGGGAGCTGTTTTTT.

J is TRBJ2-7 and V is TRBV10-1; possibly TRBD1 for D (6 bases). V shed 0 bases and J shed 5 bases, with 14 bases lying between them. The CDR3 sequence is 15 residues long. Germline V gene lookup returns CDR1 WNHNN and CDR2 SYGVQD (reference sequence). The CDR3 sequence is CASSESGPGVNEQYF. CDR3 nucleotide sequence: TGCGCCAGCAGTGAGTCTGGGCCAGGGGTAAACGAGCAGTACTTC.

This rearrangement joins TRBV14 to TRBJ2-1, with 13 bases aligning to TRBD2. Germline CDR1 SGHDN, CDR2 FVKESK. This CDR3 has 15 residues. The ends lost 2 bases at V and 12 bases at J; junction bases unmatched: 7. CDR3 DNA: TGTGCCAGCAGCCAAAAGGGACTAGCGGGAATGGTGCAGTTCTTC. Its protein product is CASSQKGLAGMVQFF.

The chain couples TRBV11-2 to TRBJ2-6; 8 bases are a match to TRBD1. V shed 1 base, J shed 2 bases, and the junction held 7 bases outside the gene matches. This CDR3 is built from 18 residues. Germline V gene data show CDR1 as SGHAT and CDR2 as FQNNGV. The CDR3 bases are TGTGCCAGCAGCTTAGTTGGGACAGGCCTACCTGGGGCCAACGTCCTGACTTTC. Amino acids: CASSLVGTGLPGANVLTF.

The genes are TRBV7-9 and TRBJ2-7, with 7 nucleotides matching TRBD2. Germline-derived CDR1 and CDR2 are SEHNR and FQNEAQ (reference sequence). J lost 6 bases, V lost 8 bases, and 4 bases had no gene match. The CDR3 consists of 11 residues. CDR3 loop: CASSGGLEQYF. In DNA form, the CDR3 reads TGTGCCAGCTCGGGGGGTCTCGAGCAGTACTTC.

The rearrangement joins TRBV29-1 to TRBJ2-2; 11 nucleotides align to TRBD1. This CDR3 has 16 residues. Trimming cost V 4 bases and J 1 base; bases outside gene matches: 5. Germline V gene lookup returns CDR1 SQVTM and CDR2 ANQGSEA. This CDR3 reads CSVGPGQGVNTGELFF. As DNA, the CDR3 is TGCAGCGTTGGACCGGGACAGGGGGTGAACACCGGGGAGCTGTTTTTT.

CDR3 sequence (DNA): TGTGCCGCCATGTCGACTTCCTACACTGAAGCTTTCTTT. It specifies CAAMSTSYTEAFF. The rearrangement links TRBV6-5 to TRBJ1-1, with D unclear. The CDR3 is 13 amino acids. The V end lost 11 bases, the J end lost 3 bases, and 16 bases lay between the germline ends. Looked up from germline, CDR1 is MNHEY and CDR2 is SVGAGI.

This CDR3 reads CASSFLAGADTQYF. The CDR3, as DNA: TGTGCCAGCAGCTTCTTAGCGGGAGCAGATACGCAGTATTTT. The chain employs TRBV7-2 and TRBJ2-3; 9 bases match TRBD2. The CDR3 length is 14 residues. The V gene's germline CDR1 is SGHTA and CDR2 FQGNSA. V lost 3 bases, J lost 4 bases, and 2 bases stayed unmatched.

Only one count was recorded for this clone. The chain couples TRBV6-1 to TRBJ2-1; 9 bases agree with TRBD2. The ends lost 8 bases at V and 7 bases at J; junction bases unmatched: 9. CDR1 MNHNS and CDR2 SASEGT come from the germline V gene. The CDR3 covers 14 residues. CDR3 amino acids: CASSLAGFGNEQFF. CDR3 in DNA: TGTGCCAGCTCCCTAGCGGGATTTGGGAATGAGCAGTTCTTC.

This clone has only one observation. CDR3 loop: CASSQLTAGNEKLFF. CDR3 sequence (DNA): TGCGCCAGCAGCCAATTAACCGCAGGAAATGAAAAACTGTTTTTT. V is TRBV4-3 and J is TRBJ1-4; D unclear. CDR3 length: 15 amino acids. Trimming cost V 2 bases and J 5 bases, with 12 bases left between them. Germline CDR1 and CDR2: LGHNA and YSLEER.

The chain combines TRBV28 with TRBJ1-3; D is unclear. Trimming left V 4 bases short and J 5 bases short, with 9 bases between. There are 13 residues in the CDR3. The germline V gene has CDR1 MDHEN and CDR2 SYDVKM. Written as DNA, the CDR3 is TGTGCCAGCAGTTCCTCCGACAGAAACACCATATATTTT. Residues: CASSSSDRNTIYF.

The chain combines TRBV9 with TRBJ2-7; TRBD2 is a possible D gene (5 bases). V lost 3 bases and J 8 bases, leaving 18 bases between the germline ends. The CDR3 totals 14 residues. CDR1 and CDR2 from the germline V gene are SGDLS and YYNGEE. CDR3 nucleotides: TGTGCCAGCAGCGCGGGGAACTGGCCCGCGCAGCAGTACTTC. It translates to CASSAGNWPAQQYF. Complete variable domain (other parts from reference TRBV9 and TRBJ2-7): DSGVTQTPKHLITATGQRVTLRCSPRSGDLSVYWYQQSLDQGLQFLIQYYNGEERAKGNILERFSAQQFPDLHSELNLSSLELGDSALYFCASSAGNWPAQQYFGPGTRLTVT.

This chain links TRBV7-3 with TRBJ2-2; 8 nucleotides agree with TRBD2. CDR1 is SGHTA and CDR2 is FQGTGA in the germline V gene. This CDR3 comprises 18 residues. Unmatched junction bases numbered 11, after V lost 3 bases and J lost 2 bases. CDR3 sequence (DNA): TGTGCCAGCAGCTTCACCGGGACTAGGGGGTCTAACACCGGGGAGCTGTTTTTT. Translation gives CASSFTGTRGSNTGELFF.

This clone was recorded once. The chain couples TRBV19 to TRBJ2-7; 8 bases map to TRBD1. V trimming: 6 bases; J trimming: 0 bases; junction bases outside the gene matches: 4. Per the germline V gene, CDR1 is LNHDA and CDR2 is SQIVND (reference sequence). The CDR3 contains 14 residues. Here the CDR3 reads CASSTGGLSYEQYF. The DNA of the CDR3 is TGTGCCAGTAGCACAGGGGGACTCTCCTACGAGCAGTACTTC.

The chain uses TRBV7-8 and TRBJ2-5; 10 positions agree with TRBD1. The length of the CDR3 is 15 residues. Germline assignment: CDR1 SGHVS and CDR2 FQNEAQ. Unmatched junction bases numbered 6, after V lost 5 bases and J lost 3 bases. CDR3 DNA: TGTGCCAGCAGCGACCCCGGGACAGGGGAAGAGACCCAGTACTTC. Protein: CASSDPGTGEETQYF.